The source of this T cell receptor (beta chain) is a study of blood T cell repertoires in COVID-19 (dated by TCRdb to 2018 to 2020). Describing the broader study: Collaborator samples came from the United States, Italy and Spain and covered acute and convalescent phases of COVID-19. The prospective study material was composed of cDNA or gDNA derived from T cells, B-cell-depleted T cells, or PBMCs. Subjects who had been exposed to COVID-19, were actively infected with it, or had recovered from it provided the deeply sampled blood TCRbeta repertoires that made up the dataset. The repertoires were made available in a free public database intended to serve as a resource for research on the immune response to SARS-CoV-2. The samples were drawn from the first 160 participants of the ongoing ImmuneRACE study and from 950 to 1,500 subjects provided by 6 global collaborators. The sample metadata nearly always contained a de-identified subject ID, COVID-19 status, age in years and sex. HLA class I and class II types, where available, came from metadata supplied by the sample provider rather than from assay-based typing.

TCRbeta CDR3 regions were amplified from genomic DNA using the immunoSEQ Assay, a bias-controlled multiplex PCR. On the study's bioinformatics: The number of nucleated cells in each sample was estimated from the amplification of reference gene primers within the assay. Sequence reads were collapsed and filtered to measure the absolute abundance of every unique TCRbeta CDR3 rearrangement. Productive Simpson clonality was computed per sample as the square root of Simpson's diversity index over productive rearrangements. TCRdb stores this immuneACCESS table with in-frame sequences only. Part of the clones is absent; in the studies checked, under half of the shortfall reflects unresolved V genes, and no reason is known for the rest. That table is the source of V, J and clone size, and D and trimming were worked out from the DNA. The sample profile shows around 620,000 clones; 85% to 90% of them were found once. Of the sample, roughly 0.25% is held by the ten largest clones.

A remark on this clone: Its antigen is not yet known. No qualities accompany the bases; no much larger clone lies one base away.

The germline V gene gives CDR1 as SGHRS and CDR2 as YFSETQ. Germline trimming amounts to 0 bases on V and 4 bases on J, with 5 as the count of junction bases outside the gene matches. The CDR3, from cysteine to phenylalanine, totals 15 residues. The sequence is cut down to CDR3 DNA, 45 bases in frame from base 1. General conclusions and limits of the study: The quantity of clinical and demographic metadata differed by source and by participant and was supplied without curation.

Collaborating institutions collected whole blood in K2EDTA tubes following their own protocols. For TCRbeta analysis, collaborators shipped samples as frozen whole blood, isolated PBMCs, or DNA extracted from either of those sample types. The source is a woman in her late teens or twenties with acute or convalescent COVID-19. The material sequenced was peripheral blood. The sequence joins TRBV5-1 to TRBJ1-2, and 8 bases in between align with TRBD1. The CDR3 reads as follows: CASSLEAGGLYGYTF. In nucleotide form, the sequence is TGCGCCAGCAGCTTGGAGGCAGGGGGCCTCTATGGCTACACCTTC. Extended through the reference TRBV5-1 and TRBJ1-2 proteins, this CDR3 yields the full variable domain: KAGVTQTPRYLIKTRGQQVTLSCSPISGHRSVSWYQQTPGQGLQFLFEYFSETQRNKGNFPGRFSGRQFSNSRSEMNVSTLELGDSALYLCASSLEAGGLYGYTFGSGTRLTVV.